This entry lists 24 T cell receptor beta chains sequenced from one sample in a study of neurological immune-mediated disorders. TCRdb recomputed calls from the 5' RACE reads with MiXCR, one row per CDR3 protein. The table includes about 90,000 distinct CDR3 sequences, about 13% detected once. Time point reported: longitudinal time-point 2. Material: PBMCs. These receptor sequences come from a female donor with HTLV-1-associated myelopathy (HAM/TSP).

Many counts were recorded for this clonotype. The gene calls are TRBV9 and TRBJ2-1, with 7 bases that match TRBD2. CDR3 length equals 15 residues. Trimming removed 4 bases from V and 1 base from J; junction bases left unmatched: 5. Germline lookup yields CDR1 SGDLS and CDR2 YYNGEE. The CDR3 DNA reads as TGTGCCAGCAGCCTAAGCGGGGTTTCCTACAATGAGCAGTTCTTC. Encoded protein: CASSLSGVSYNEQFF.

At least ten counts were recorded for this clonotype. The V and J genes are TRBV6-2 or TRBV6-3 and TRBJ2-5, with D perhaps assigned TRBD1 or TRBD2 (5 bases each). In germline, CDR1 is MNHEY, CDR2 SVGEGT. This CDR3 comprises 12 residues. V dropped 8 bases and J dropped 5 bases, with 12 bases sitting between them. The CDR3 nucleotides read TGTGCCAGCCGGACCGGGGCGGAGACCCAGTACTTC. Its protein product is CASRTGAETQYF.

About this clonotype itself: A much larger clone differs from this one at a single base, so this may be a read error. The rearrangement links TRBV20-1 to TRBJ2-3; D gene ambiguous. This CDR3 comprises 16 residues. Germline CDR1 DFQATT, CDR2 SNEGSKA (reference sequence). Trimming removed 0 bases at V and 4 bases at J, with 17 bases between. Written as DNA, the CDR3 is TGCAGTGCTAGAGATTTCTGGGGAATATCCGCAGATACGCAGTATTTT. Encoded protein: CSARDFWGISADTQYF.

This clonotype was picked up many times. The rearrangement joins TRBV7-2 to TRBJ2-3; perhaps TRBD2 as D (6 bases). Germline V lookup: CDR1 SGHTA, CDR2 FQGNSA. V shed 5 bases and J shed 10 bases, with 19 bases lying between them. The CDR3 consists of 14 residues. CDR3 loop: CASSPGLIIHAQYF. CDR3 in DNA: TGTGCCAGCAGCCCCGGACTAATCATCCATGCGCAGTATTTT.

This clonotype was counted only a few times. This sequence joins TRBV5-1 and TRBJ2-5; possibly TRBD1 or TRBD2 for D (6 bases each). The V gene lost 4 bases and the J gene lost 1 base, with 20 bases spanning the gap. The CDR3 loop spans 17 amino acids. The germline gives CDR1 SGHRS, CDR2 YFSETQ. The CDR3 nucleotides read TGCGCCAGCAGCCTCCTAGCCCGGGGGACAACCCAAGAGACCCAGTACTTC. It translates to CASSLLARGTTQETQYF.

The gene calls are TRBV5-1 and TRBJ2-7; D assignment may be TRBD1 or TRBD2 (5 bases each). V shed 4 bases and J shed 0 bases, with 14 bases lying between them. The length of the CDR3 is 15 residues. CDR1 and CDR2 (germline): SGHRS, YFSETQ. The CDR3 loop is CASSPGPASSYEQYF. The CDR3 region has the DNA TGCGCCAGCAGCCCGGGACCGGCGAGCTCCTACGAGCAGTACTTC.

In the case of this clonotype: Possible read error: a much larger clone is one base away. The V call is TRBV5-1, the J call TRBJ2-5; D gene uncertain. V shed 0 bases and J shed 5 bases, with 5 bases lying between them. CDR3 length equals 12 residues. CDR1 is SGHRS and CDR2 is YFSETQ in the germline V gene. The CDR3 region is CASSLVLETQYF. Written as DNA, the CDR3 is TGCGCCAGCAGCTTGGTCTTGGAGACCCAGTACTTC.

This clonotype was seen at least ten times. The J gene is TRBJ1-5, the V gene TRBV7-9; 10 nucleotides match TRBD1. The CDR3 is made up of 17 amino acids. The germline V gene encodes CDR1 SEHNR and CDR2 FQNEAQ (reference sequence). V shed 3 bases, J shed 1 base, and the junction held 6 bases outside the gene matches. The CDR3 DNA sequence: TGTGCCAGCAGCTTGGGGACAGGGGATTGGAGCAATCAGCCCCAGCATTTT. Translation: CASSLGTGDWSNQPQHF.

This clonotype appeared many times. This chain joins TRBV20-1 and TRBJ2-7, with 8 bases that match TRBD2. After removal of 6 bases from V and 5 bases from J, the junction contained 6 bases not matched to a gene. Per the germline V gene, CDR1 is DFQATT and CDR2 is SNEGSKA (reference sequence). The CDR3 has 12 amino acids. CDR3 protein: CSAGRGADEQYF. CDR3 nucleotides: TGCAGTGCCGGGCGGGGGGCCGACGAGCAGTACTTC.

This clonotype was detected many times. V gene TRBV28 combines with J gene TRBJ2-3, with 9 bases identical to TRBD1. The CDR3 loop spans 15 amino acids. V lost 2 bases, J lost 0 bases, and 0 bases stayed unmatched. In germline, CDR1 is MDHEN, CDR2 SYDVKM. The CDR3 nucleotides read TGTGCCAGCAGTTTAGGACAGGGGAGCACAGATACGCAGTATTTT. Translating it yields CASSLGQGSTDTQYF.

This clonotype was detected many times. J is TRBJ1-2 and V is TRBV28, with 9 nucleotides matching TRBD1. V trimming: 6 bases; J trimming: 5 bases; junction bases outside the gene matches: 19. The CDR3 extends over 18 amino acids. Germline lookup yields CDR1 MDHEN and CDR2 SYDVKM. CDR3 sequence (DNA): TGTGCCAGCAGACACCCCGGGACAGGGCCCTCCCGCGATTATGGCTACACCTTC. It yields the protein CASRHPGTGPSRDYGYTF.

This clonotype was detected ten times or more. The J gene is TRBJ2-3, the V gene TRBV5-1; 8 bases agree with TRBD2. The germline CDR1 and CDR2 sequences are SGHRS and YFSETQ. The CDR3 contains 14 residues. V dropped 5 bases and J dropped 5; count of bases not matched to a gene: 7. As DNA, the CDR3 is TGCGCCAGCAGTCCAGCGGGGGTCATAGATACGCAGTATTTT. Encoded protein: CASSPAGVIDTQYF.

This clonotype was seen many times. This CDR3 is CASSHTRSYQHF. In DNA form, the CDR3 reads TGTGCCAGCAGCCACACGCGGTCTTACCAGCATTTT. The chain combines TRBV12-3 or TRBV12-4 with TRBJ1-5; unclear D gene. The CDR3 covers 12 residues. Trimming pared 6 bases from V and 12 bases from J, leaving 15 bases between.

Many counts were recorded for this clonotype. The J gene is TRBJ2-1, the V gene TRBV5-1, with TRBD2 identical over 10 bases. With V trimmed by 0 bases and J by 2 bases, 5 bases remained unmatched. Germline assignment: CDR1 SGHRS and CDR2 YFSETQ. The CDR3 length is 17 residues. CDR3: CASSLASGGAPYNEQFF. The CDR3 DNA follows: TGCGCCAGCAGCTTGGCTAGCGGGGGCGCCCCCTACAATGAGCAGTTCTTC.

This clonotype was seen repeatedly, ten times or more. V usage is TRBV4-1 and J usage is TRBJ2-7, with 8 bases lining up with TRBD1. Germline V gene sequence: CDR1 MGHRA, CDR2 YSYEKL. V trimming: 4 bases; J trimming: 5 bases; junction bases outside the gene matches: 7. CDR3 size: 14 residues. The CDR3 region has the DNA TGCGCCAGCAGCCGGAGGGACAGGCAGGACGAGCAGTACTTC. Encoded protein: CASSRRDRQDEQYF.

This clonotype showed up many times. In DNA, the CDR3 is TGTGCCATCAGTGGTACAGGAGTCGGAGGCCAAGAGACCCAGTACTTC. Its translation: CAISGTGVGGQETQYF. The J gene is TRBJ2-5, the V gene TRBV10-3, with D perhaps matching TRBD1 or TRBD2 (5 bases each). The CDR3 covers 16 residues. The V gene lost 4 bases and the J gene lost 1 base, with 16 bases spanning the gap. Germline V gene lookup returns CDR1 ENHRY and CDR2 SYGVKD.

This chain joins TRBV10-3 and TRBJ1-1; 9 nucleotides agree with TRBD1. The V gene end was trimmed by 10 bases and the J gene end by 3 bases; junction bases not matched to a gene: 3. The CDR3 runs 12 residues. Per the germline V gene, CDR1 is ENHRY and CDR2 is SYGVKD. CDR3 residues: CATRDRDTEAFF. DNA of the CDR3: TGTGCCACCCGGGACAGGGACACTGAAGCTTTCTTT.

This clonotype was observed many times. This chain links TRBV6-1 with TRBJ1-5; D is ambiguous. The germline V gene has CDR1 MNHNS and CDR2 SASEGT. The CDR3 loop spans 16 amino acids. V was shortened by 4 bases and J by 6 bases, with 19 bases between the two germline ends. CDR3 DNA sequence: TGTGCCAGCAGTGTAATGGGTAGAGAGAATAGTCAGCCCCAGCATTTT. Amino acids: CASSVMGRENSQPQHF.

This clonotype was found many times. J is TRBJ2-7 and V is TRBV5-1, with 8 bases that match TRBD2. V trimming: 0 bases; J trimming: 4 bases; junction bases outside the gene matches: 6. CDR1 SGHRS and CDR2 YFSETQ come from the germline V gene. The CDR3 spans 15 residues. CDR3: CASSLESGGFYEQYF. DNA of the CDR3: TGCGCCAGCAGCTTGGAAAGCGGGGGCTTTTACGAGCAGTACTTC.

This clonotype was detected many times. CDR3 residues: CASSLDYPKTQYF. CDR3 in DNA: TGCGCCAGCAGCTTGGATTACCCGAAGACCCAGTACTTC. The genes are TRBV5-1 and TRBJ2-5; D is ambiguous. The germline V gene encodes CDR1 SGHRS and CDR2 YFSETQ. V gave up 0 bases and J gave up 6 bases, with 9 bases separating them. This CDR3 has 13 amino acids.

The gene calls are TRBV11-2 and TRBJ2-3; D is possibly TRBD1 or TRBD2 (7 bases each). Trimming shortened V by 4 bases and J by 4 bases, and 18 bases separated the two germline ends. The CDR3 extends over 16 amino acids. CDR1 and CDR2 from the germline V gene are SGHAT and FQNNGV. The CDR3 protein is CASSSSQGGRADTQYF. DNA for the CDR3: TGTGCCAGCAGCTCCTCCCAGGGGGGGCGCGCAGATACGCAGTATTTT.

This clonotype has ten or more counts. CDR3 bases: TGCAGTGCTAGGGTAGCGGGGGGGCCCCACAATGAGCAGTTCTTC. It encodes CSARVAGGPHNEQFF. V and J are TRBV20-1 and TRBJ2-1; 11 nucleotides line up with TRBD2. The CDR3 length is 15 residues. Per germline, CDR1 DFQATT and CDR2 SNEGSKA (reference sequence). Losses at the gene ends were 3 bases for V and 5 bases for J; bases not matched to a gene: 6.

In this sample, this clonotype turned up many times. The V and J genes are TRBV20-1 and TRBJ2-1; tentative D call: TRBD1 (6 bases). Trimming cost V 5 bases and J 8 bases, with 13 bases left between them. This CDR3 region has 12 residues. Germline CDR1 and CDR2: DFQATT and SNEGSKA (reference sequence). The CDR3: CSARRPGDEQFF. CDR3 in DNA: TGCAGTGCTCGAAGACCAGGGGATGAGCAGTTCTTC.

This clonotype was seen repeatedly, ten times or more. The chain combines TRBV6-5 with TRBJ2-1; 7 nucleotides match TRBD2. The V segment lost 4 bases and the J segment 4 bases; nucleotides outside the gene matches: 10. The CDR3 covers 16 residues. CDR1 MNHEY and CDR2 SVGAGI come from the germline V gene. Written as DNA, the CDR3 is TGTGCCAGCAGTTCCGGGGGGTCCCTTCGATACAATGAGCAGTTCTTC. Protein sequence: CASSSGGSLRYNEQFF.